This T cell receptor (beta chain) was retrieved from a study of identical twins (dated by TCRdb to the mid-2010s). Study-wide context: To test whether fetal clonotypes persist, the study used deep sequencing on TCR alpha and beta repertoires from monozygotic twins, unrelated adults of various ages, and cord blood. Replicate twin experiments were performed at different times using different library preparation protocols to rule out contamination.

Broad study findings and their caveats: Fewer insertions were carried by abundant cord blood beta clonotypes; a weaker similar trend was observed in young adult naive repertoires, while no such trend was observed in memory repertoires. Zero-insertion analyses could be partly confounded by invariant T cells such as MAIT and iNKT, although diverse VJ usage argued against such confounding for most clonotypes. Because the same donors could not be followed over many years, the conclusions depended on cross-sectional statistical analysis. In monozygotic twins, out-of-frame TCR alpha sharing was systematically underestimated by recombination models, although the models agreed with sharing between unrelated individuals. Excess twin sharing in beta out-of-frame sequences was weaker because fewer shared sequences lowered the signal-to-noise ratio. Compared with coincidental sharing between unrelated individuals, out-of-frame TCR alpha sequences shared between twins showed an excess of sequences with low generation probability.

Every donor was a healthy Caucasian. The twin cohort comprised three pairs of female monozygotic twins, all aged about 18 to 30 years. Miltenyi CD45RO+ enrichment and human naive T-cell isolation kits were used to isolate memory (CD45RO+) and naive T cells from PBMC. The CDR3 contains 11 residues, cysteine and phenylalanine counted. The entry retains the CDR3 DNA only, 33 bases that are in frame from base 1. V loses 6 bases of germline sequence and J loses 5 bases, and the interval between the two ends is 5 bases. In this sample, this clonotype turned up many times. The specificity of this receptor is unknown. Base-call qualities are not available, and no considerably larger clone is one nucleotide away. The library was generated by 5' RACE. Sequencer: Illumina HiSeq 2000. A universal primer binding site was introduced by template switching, and a unique molecular identifier was present in the final cDNA, enabling accurate counting of TCR cDNA molecules. Specific primers in the conserved constant-segment region were used to synthesize first-strand cDNA for TCR alpha and beta chains. To control for contamination, every cDNA library carried two barcodes: a SMART-Mk sample barcode plus Illumina barcodes. TruSeq adapter sequences, together with Illumina sample barcodes, were added in two successive PCR steps. The TCR alpha and beta cDNA libraries were sequenced on the Illumina HiSeq platform using custom primers. On the study's bioinformatics: MiGEC was used to process raw reads and extract unique molecular identifiers, and MiXCR was used to find CDR3 positions. For each individual, recombination models were inferred using an EM algorithm with the repgenHMM and IGoR tools. The tcR package in R was used for shared clonotype analysis, with sharing normalized by the product of cloneset sizes. Out-of-frame nonproductive sequences were analyzed to study raw recombination free of thymic and clonal selection effects. The public reads were quality trimmed at Q25 with fastp and then assembled into clones with MiXCR by TCRdb, keeping productive beta chains. Rows are combined by CDR3 protein, so each entry shows the most common genes and DNA. The V and J calls and clone size are TCRdb's, not the authors'. The sample profile shows fewer than 250,000 distinct CDR3 sequences; 5.5% to 8% of them were found once. The top ten clones comprise 3.6% of the sample.

The same sample was also used in a study of yellow fever vaccine responses in identical twins. The second source states: According to the authors, in identical twins the way T cells responded to vaccination appeared partly convergent and partly personalized. In the study, vaccine-responding T cell clones were precisely tracked in identical twins.

The source of this sequence is a woman younger than 35 in good health. The receptor chain draws on TRBV12-3 or TRBV12-4 and TRBJ2-1, with an unclear D gene assignment. The specimen sequenced was memory (CD45RO+) T cells sorted from blood. The cell subset or site label, read with the paper, signifies: CD45RO+ enriched T cells. The CDR3 region has the sequence CASRTNNEQFF. The DNA is as follows: TGTGCCAGCAGGACAAACAATGAGCAGTTCTTC.